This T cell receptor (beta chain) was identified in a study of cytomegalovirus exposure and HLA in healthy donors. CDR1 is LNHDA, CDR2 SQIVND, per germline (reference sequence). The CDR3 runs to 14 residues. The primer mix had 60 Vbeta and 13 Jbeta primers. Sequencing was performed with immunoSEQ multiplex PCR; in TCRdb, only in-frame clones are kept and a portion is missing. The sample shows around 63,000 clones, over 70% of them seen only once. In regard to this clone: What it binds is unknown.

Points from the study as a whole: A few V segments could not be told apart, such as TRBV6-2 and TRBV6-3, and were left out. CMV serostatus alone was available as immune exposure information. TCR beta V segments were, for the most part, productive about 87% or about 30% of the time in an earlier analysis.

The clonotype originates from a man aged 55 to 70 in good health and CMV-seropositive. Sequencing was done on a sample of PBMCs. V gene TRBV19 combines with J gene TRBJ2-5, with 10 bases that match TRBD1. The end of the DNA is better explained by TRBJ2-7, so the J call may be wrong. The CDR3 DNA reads TGTGCCAGTAGTGCCGGGACAGGGGCCTACGAGCAGTACTTC. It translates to CASSAGTGAYEQYF.